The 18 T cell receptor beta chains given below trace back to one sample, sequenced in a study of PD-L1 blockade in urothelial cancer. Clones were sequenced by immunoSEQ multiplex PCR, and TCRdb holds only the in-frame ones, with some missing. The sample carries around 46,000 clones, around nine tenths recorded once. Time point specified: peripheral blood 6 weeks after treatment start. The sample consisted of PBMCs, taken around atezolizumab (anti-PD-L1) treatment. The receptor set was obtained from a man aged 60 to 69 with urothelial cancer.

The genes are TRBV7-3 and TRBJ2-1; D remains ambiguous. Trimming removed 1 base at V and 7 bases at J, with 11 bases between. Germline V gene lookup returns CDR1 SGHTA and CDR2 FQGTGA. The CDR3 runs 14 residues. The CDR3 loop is CASSLNAIGNEQFF. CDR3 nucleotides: TGTGCCAGCAGCTTAAATGCCATCGGGAATGAGCAGTTCTTC. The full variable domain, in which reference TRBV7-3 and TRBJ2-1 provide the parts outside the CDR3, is GAGVSQTPSNKVTEKGKYVELRCDPISGHTALYWYRQSLGQGPEFLIYFQGTGAADDSGLPNDRFFAVRPEGSVSTLKIQRTERGDSAVYLCASSLNAIGNEQFFGPGTRLTVL.

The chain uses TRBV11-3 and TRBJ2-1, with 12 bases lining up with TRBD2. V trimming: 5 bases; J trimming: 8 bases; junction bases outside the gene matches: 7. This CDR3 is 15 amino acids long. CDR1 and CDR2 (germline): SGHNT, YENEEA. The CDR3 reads CASSQGLAGVHEQFF. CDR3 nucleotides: TGTGCCAGCAGCCAGGGACTAGCGGGCGTCCATGAGCAGTTCTTC.

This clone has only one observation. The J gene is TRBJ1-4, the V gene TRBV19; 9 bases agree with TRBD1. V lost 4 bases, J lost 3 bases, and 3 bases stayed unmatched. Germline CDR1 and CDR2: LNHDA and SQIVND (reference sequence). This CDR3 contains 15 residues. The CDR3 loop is CASSNRDRANEKLFF. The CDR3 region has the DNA TGTGCCAGTAGTAATAGGGACAGGGCTAATGAAAAACTGTTTTTT.

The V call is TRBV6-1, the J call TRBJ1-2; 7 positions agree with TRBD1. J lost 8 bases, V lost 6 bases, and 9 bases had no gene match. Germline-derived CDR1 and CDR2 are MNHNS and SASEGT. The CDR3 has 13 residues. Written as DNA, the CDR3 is TGTGCCAGCAGGAGGAGACAGGGTGGAGGCTACACCTTC. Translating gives CASRRRQGGGYTF.

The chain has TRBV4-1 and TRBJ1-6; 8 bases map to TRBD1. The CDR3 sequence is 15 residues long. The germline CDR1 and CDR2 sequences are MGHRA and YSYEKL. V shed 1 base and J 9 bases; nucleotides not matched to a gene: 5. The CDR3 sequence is CASSQGSGGGSPLHF. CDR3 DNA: TGCGCCAGCAGCCAAGGTTCAGGGGGCGGTTCACCCCTCCACTTT.

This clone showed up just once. The CDR3 loop reads CASSPSSWSSGNEQYF. CDR3 nucleotide sequence: TGTGCCAGTAGTCCCTCGTCGTGGTCCTCGGGTAACGAGCAGTACTTC. The V call is TRBV19, the J call TRBJ2-7; D gene unclear. The V and J ends lost 5 bases and 5 bases respectively, with 22 bases between them. Germline assignment: CDR1 LNHDA and CDR2 SQIVND (reference sequence). This CDR3 is 16 amino acids long.

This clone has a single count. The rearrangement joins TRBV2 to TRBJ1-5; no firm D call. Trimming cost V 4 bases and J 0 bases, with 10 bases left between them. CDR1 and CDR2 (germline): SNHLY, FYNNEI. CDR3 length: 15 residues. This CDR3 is CASSVRQPSNQPQHF. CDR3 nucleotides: TGTGCCAGCAGTGTTCGACAACCTAGCAATCAGCCCCAGCATTTT.

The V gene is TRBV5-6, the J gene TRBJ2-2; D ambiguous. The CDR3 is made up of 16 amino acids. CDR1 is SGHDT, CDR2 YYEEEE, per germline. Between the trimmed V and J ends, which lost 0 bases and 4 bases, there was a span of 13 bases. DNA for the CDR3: TGTGCCAGCAGCTTGGGGCCAGCCAGAGGCACCGGGGAGCTGTTTTTT. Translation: CASSLGPARGTGELFF.

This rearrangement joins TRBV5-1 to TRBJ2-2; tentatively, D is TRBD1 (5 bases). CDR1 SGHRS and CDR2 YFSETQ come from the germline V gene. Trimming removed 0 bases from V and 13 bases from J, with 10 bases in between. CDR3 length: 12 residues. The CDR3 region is CASSLAGAWLFF. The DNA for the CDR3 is TGCGCCAGCAGCTTGGCTGGGGCATGGCTGTTTTTT.

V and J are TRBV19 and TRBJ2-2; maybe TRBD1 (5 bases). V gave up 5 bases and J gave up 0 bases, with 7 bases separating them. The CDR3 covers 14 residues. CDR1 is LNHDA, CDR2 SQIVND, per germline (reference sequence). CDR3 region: CASSQGTNTGELFF. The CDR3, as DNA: TGTGCCAGTAGTCAGGGAACGAACACCGGGGAGCTGTTTTTT.

The CDR3, as DNA: TGTGCCAGCAGCGTAGAGGCCAGCGGGAACGAGCAGTACTTC. Translated: CASSVEASGNEQYF. The V and J genes are TRBV9 and TRBJ2-7, with 7 positions matching TRBD2. Looked up from germline, CDR1 is SGDLS and CDR2 is YYNGEE. The CDR3 contains 14 residues. V was pared by 0 bases and J by 5 bases, with 5 bases of the junction left unmatched.

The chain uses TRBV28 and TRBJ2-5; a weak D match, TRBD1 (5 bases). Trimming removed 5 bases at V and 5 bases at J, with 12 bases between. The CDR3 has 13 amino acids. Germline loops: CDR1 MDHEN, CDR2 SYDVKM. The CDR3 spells CASSGGARETQYF. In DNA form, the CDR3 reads TGTGCCAGCAGTGGTGGGGCCCGTGAGACCCAGTACTTC.

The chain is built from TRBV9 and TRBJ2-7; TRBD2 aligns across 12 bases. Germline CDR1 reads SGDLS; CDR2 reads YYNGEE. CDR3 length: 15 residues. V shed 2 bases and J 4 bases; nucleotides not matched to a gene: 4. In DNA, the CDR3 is TGTGCCAGCAGCGTCGGGACTAGCGGGTCGTACGAGCAGTACTTC. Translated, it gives CASSVGTSGSYEQYF.

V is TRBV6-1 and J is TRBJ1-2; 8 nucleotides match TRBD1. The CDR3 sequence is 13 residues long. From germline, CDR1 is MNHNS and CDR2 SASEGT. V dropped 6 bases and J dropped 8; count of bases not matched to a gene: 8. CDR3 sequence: CASRPTGGLGYTF. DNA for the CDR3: TGTGCCAGCAGACCCACAGGGGGTTTGGGCTACACCTTC.

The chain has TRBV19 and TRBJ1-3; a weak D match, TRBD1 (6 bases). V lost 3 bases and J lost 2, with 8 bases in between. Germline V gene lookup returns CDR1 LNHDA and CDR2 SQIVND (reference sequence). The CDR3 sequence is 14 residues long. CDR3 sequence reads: CASSMGDTGNTIYF. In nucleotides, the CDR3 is TGTGCCAGTAGTATGGGGGACACTGGAAACACCATATATTTT.

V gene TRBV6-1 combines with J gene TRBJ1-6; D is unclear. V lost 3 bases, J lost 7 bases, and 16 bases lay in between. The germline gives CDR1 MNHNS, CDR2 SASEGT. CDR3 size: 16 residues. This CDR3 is CASSEWSDPRNSPLHF. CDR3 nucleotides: TGTGCCAGCAGTGAGTGGTCCGACCCGAGGAATTCACCCCTCCACTTT.

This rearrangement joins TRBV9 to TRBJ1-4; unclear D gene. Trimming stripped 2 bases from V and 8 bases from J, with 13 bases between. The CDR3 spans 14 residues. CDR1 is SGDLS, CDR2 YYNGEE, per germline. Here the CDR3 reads CASSVRTDGEKLFF. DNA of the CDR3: TGTGCCAGCAGCGTTCGGACTGATGGGGAAAAACTGTTTTTT.

The CDR3 DNA reads as TGTGCCAGCAGCTCTCAGGGGTTAACTAATGAAAAACTGTTTTTT. Translation gives CASSSQGLTNEKLFF. The V and J genes are TRBV5-4 and TRBJ1-4; tentatively, D is TRBD1 (6 bases). V was pared by 3 bases and J by 1 base, with 10 bases between. The CDR3 sequence is 15 residues long. Germline CDR1 is SGHNT and CDR2 is YYREEE (reference sequence).